Below, one TCR beta chain is given with its context. Its antigen is unidentified. The sample's treatment: oral pan-JAK inhibitor, 5-10 mg twice daily. T lymphocytes (CD4+ and CD8+) were sorted from PBMCs. The sample comes from a study of CD8+ T cells in alopecia areata. Study-wide background: Tofacitinib was taken orally by treated patients, and the dose was 5 to 10 mg twice daily. Tofacitinib continued for 6 to 18 months and was then withheld for 6 months.

RNA, once extracted, was reverse transcribed into cDNA for use as the sequencing template. This table comes from immunoSEQ multiplex PCR, and its TCRdb copy is limited to in-frame clones, with some not included. The data show about 210,000 clones, approximately 65% seen once. The CDR3 totals 14 residues. V lost 4 bases to trimming and J lost 6 bases, with 16 bases between them. Germline V gene sequence: CDR1 SGDLS, CDR2 YYNGEE. Study results and limitations: Tofacitinib delivered significant drops in scalp clonality and in expanded CD8+ clones among the top 100.

This chain connects TRBV9 to TRBJ1-2, with D unresolved. Sequences were derived from CD4+ T cells sorted from blood, sampled at week 44, from a patient treated with tofacitinib. This receptor was identified in a human donor with alopecia areata. CDR3: CASSLRLSWDGYTF. The CDR3 coding sequence is TGTGCCAGCAGCCTACGGCTTTCTTGGGATGGCTACACCTTC.